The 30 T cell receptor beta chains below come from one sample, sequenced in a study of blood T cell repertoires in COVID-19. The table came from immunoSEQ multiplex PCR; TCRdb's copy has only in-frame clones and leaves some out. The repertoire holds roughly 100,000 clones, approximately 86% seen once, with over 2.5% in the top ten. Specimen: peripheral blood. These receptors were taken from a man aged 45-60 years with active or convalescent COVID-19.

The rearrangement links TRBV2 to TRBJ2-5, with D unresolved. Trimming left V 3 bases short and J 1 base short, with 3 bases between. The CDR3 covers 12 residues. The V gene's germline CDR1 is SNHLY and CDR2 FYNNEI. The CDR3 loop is CASSDIQETQYF. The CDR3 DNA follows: TGTGCCAGCAGTGATATCCAAGAGACCCAGTACTTC.

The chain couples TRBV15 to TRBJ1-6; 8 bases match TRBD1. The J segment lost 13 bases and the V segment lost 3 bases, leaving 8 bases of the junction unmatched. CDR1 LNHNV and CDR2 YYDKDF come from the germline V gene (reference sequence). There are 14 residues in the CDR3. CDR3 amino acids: CATSRGTGELPLHF. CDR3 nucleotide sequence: TGTGCCACCAGCAGGGGGACAGGAGAACTCCCCCTCCACTTT.

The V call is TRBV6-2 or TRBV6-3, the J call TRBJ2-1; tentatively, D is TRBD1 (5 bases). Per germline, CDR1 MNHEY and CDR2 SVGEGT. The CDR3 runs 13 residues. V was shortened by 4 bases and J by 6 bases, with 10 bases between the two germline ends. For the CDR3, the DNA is TGTGCCAGCAGTTTTTTCAGGGCCAATGAGCAGTTCTTC. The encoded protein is CASSFFRANEQFF.

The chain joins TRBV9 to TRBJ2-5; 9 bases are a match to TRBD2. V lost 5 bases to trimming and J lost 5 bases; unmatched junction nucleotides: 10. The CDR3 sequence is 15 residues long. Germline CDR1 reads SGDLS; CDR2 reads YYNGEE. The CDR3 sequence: CASSQGASGAETQYF. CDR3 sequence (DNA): TGTGCCAGCAGTCAAGGGGCTAGCGGGGCGGAGACCCAGTACTTC.

CDR3 loop: CATSEPGTGNSNQPQHF. The CDR3 nucleotides are TGTGCCACCAGTGAGCCTGGGACAGGGAATAGCAATCAGCCCCAGCATTTT. The V call is TRBV24-1, the J call TRBJ1-5; 9 bases fit TRBD1. In germline, CDR1 is KGHDR, CDR2 SFDVKD. Germline trimming cut 4 bases from V and 0 bases from J; bases unmatched to any gene: 6. The CDR3 extends over 17 amino acids.

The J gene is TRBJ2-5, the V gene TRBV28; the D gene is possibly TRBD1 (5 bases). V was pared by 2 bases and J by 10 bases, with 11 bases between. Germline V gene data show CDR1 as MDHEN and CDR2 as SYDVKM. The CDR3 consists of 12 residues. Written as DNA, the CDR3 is TGTGCCAGCAGTTTAAATAGGGGTCACCAGTACTTC. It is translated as CASSLNRGHQYF.

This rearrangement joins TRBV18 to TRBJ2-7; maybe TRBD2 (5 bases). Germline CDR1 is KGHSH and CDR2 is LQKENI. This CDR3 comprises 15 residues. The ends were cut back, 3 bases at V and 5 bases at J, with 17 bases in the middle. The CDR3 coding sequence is TGTGCCAGCTCACCTGGATCCACAGACTACCACGAGCAGTACTTC. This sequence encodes CASSPGSTDYHEQYF.

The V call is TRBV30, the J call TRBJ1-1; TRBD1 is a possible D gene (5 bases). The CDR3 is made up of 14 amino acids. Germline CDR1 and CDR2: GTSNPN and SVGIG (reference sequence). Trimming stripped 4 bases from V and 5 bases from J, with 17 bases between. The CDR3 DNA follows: TGTGCCTGGACTCTCGGGAGGGGAAGGACTGAAGCTTTCTTT. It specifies CAWTLGRGRTEAFF.

CDR3 amino acids: CASSPGTYYNEQFF. CDR3 bases: TGTGCCAGTAGTCCCGGGACTTATTACAATGAGCAGTTCTTC. The chain links TRBV19 to TRBJ2-1, with D tentatively TRBD2 (6 bases). Trimming stripped 5 bases from V and 4 bases from J, with 12 bases between. Germline CDR1 reads LNHDA; CDR2 reads SQIVND (reference sequence). The CDR3 totals 14 residues.

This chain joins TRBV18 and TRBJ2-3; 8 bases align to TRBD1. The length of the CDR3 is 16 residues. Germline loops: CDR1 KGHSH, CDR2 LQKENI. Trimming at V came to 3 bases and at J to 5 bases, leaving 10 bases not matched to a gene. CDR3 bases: TGTGCCAGCTCACCCCTCGGACAGGGATTGGGAGATACGCAGTATTTT. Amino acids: CASSPLGQGLGDTQYF.

CDR3 coding DNA: TGTGCCAGCAGCGTACACCCGACAGGGGGGAAAAACATTCAGTACTTC. This gives the protein CASSVHPTGGKNIQYF. This sequence joins TRBV9 and TRBJ2-4, with 9 bases that match TRBD1. V lost 1 base, J lost 4 bases, and 6 bases stayed unmatched. CDR3 length equals 16 residues. CDR1 is SGDLS and CDR2 is YYNGEE in the germline V gene.

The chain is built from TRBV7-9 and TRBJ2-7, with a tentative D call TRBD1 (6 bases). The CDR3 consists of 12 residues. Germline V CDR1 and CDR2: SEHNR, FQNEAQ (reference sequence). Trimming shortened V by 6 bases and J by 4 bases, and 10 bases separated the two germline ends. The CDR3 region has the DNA TGTGCCAGCAGGAGCGACAGGTACGAGCAGTACTTC. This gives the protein CASRSDRYEQYF.

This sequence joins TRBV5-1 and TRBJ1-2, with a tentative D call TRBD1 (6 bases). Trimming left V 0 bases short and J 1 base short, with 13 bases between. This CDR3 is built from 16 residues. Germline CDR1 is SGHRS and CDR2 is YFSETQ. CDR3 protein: CASSLETGPLNYGYTF. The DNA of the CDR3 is TGCGCCAGCAGCTTGGAGACAGGTCCACTTAACTATGGCTACACCTTC. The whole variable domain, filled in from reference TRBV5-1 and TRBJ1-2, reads KAGVTQTPRYLIKTRGQQVTLSCSPISGHRSVSWYQQTPGQGLQFLFEYFSETQRNKGNFPGRFSGRQFSNSRSEMNVSTLELGDSALYLCASSLETGPLNYGYTFGSGTRLTVV.

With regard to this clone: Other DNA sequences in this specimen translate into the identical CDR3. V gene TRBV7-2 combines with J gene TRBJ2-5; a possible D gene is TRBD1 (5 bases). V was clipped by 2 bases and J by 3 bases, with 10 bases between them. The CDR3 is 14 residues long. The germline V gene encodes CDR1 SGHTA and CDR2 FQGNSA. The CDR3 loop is CASSLPRDEETQYF. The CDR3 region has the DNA TGTGCCAGCAGCTTACCCAGGGATGAAGAGACCCAGTACTTC.

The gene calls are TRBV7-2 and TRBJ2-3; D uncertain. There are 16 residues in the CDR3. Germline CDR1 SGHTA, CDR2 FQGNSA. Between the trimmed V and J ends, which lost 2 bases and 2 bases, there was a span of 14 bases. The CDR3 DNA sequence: TGTGCCAGCAGCTTACTTGCTAGTGGAGACACAGATACGCAGTATTTT. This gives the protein CASSLLASGDTDTQYF.

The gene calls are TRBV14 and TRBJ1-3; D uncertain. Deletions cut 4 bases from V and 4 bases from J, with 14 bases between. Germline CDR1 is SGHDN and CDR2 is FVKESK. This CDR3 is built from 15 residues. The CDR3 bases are TGTGCCAGCAGCCCTGGGCCCGGAGGAGGAAACACCATATATTTT. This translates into CASSPGPGGGNTIYF.

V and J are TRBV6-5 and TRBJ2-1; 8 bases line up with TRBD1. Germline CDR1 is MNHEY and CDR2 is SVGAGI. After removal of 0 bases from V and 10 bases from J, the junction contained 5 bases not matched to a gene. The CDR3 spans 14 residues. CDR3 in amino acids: CASSYSGQGREQFF. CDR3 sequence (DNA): TGTGCCAGCAGTTACTCCGGACAGGGACGCGAGCAGTTCTTC.

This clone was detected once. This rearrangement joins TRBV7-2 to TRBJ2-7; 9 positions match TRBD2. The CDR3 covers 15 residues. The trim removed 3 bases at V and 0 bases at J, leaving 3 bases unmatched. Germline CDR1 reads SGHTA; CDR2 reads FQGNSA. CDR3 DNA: TGTGCCAGCAGCTTTACTAGCGGGCCCTCCTACGAGCAGTACTTC. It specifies CASSFTSGPSYEQYF.

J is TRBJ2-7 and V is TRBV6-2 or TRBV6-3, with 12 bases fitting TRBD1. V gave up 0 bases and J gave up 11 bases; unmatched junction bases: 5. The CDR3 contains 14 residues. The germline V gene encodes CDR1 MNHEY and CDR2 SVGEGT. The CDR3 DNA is TGTGCCAGCAGTTACTCGGGACAGGGGGCGGAGGAGTACTTC. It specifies CASSYSGQGAEEYF.

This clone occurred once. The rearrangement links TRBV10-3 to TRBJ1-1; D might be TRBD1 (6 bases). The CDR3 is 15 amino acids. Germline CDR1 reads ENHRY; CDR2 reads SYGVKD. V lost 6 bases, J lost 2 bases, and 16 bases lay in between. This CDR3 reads CAIRGNGTINTEAFF. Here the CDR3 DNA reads TGTGCCATCAGGGGAAACGGGACAATCAACACTGAAGCTTTCTTT.

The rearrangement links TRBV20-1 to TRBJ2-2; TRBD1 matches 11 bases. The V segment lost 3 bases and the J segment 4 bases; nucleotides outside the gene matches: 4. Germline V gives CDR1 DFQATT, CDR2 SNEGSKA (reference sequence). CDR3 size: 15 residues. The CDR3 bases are TGCAGTGCTAGTTGGACAGGGGGCAGCACCGGGGAGCTGTTTTTT. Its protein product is CSASWTGGSTGELFF.

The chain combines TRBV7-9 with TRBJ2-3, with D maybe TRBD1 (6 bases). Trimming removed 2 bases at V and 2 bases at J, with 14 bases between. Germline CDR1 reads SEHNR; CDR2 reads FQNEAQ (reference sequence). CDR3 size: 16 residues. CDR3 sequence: CASSLLGRGYTDTQYF. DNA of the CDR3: TGTGCCAGCAGCTTACTCGGCAGGGGATACACAGATACGCAGTATTTT.

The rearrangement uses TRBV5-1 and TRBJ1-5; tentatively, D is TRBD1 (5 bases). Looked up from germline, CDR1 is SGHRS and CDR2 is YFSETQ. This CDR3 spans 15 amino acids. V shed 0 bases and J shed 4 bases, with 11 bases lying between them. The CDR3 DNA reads TGCGCCAGCAGCTTGGGTTTAGGGGATAATCAGCCCCAGCATTTT. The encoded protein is CASSLGLGDNQPQHF.

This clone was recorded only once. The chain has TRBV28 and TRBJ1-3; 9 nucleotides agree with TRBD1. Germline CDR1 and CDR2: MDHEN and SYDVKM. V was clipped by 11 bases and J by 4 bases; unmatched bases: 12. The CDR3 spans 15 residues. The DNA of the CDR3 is TGTGCCTCCTGGGGGGACAGGGCACGGGGAAACACCATATATTTT. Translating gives CASWGDRARGNTIYF.

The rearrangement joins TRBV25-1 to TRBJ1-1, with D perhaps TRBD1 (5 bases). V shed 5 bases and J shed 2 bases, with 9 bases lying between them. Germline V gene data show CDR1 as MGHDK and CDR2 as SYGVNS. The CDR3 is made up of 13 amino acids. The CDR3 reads CASSTTGNTEAFF. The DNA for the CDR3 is TGTGCCAGCAGTACTACAGGAAACACTGAAGCTTTCTTT.

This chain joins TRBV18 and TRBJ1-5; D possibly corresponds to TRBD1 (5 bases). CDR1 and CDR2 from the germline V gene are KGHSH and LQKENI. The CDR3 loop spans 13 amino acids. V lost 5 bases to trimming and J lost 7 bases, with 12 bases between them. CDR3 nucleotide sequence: TGTGCCAGCTCAGTGGGGGAGGAGCAGCCCCAGCATTTT. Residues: CASSVGEEQPQHF. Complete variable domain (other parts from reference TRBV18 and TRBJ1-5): NAGVMQNPRHLVRRRGQEARLRCSPMKGHSHVYWYRQLPEEGLKFMVYLQKENIIDESGMPKERFSAEFPKEGPSILRIQQVVRGDSAAYFCASSVGEEQPQHFGDGTRLSIL.

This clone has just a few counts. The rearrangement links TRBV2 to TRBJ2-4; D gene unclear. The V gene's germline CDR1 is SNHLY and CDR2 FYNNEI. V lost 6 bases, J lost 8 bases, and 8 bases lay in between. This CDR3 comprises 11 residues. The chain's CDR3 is CASSPLDIQYF. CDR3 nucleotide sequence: TGTGCCAGCAGCCCCTTAGACATTCAGTACTTC.

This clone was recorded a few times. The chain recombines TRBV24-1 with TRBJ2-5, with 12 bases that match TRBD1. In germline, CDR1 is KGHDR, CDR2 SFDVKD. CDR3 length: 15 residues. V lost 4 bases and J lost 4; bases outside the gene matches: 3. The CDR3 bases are TGTGCCACCAGTGACTTGGGACAGGGGGCAGAGACCCAGTACTTC. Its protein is CATSDLGQGAETQYF.

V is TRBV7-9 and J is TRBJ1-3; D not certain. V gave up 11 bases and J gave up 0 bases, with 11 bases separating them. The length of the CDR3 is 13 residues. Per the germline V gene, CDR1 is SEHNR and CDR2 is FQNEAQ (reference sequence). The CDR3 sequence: CAFARGSGNTIYF. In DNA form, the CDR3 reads TGTGCCTTCGCACGGGGCTCTGGAAACACCATATATTTT. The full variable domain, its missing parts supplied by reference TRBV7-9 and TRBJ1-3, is DTGVSQNPRHKITKRGQNVTFRCDPISEHNRLYWYRQTLGQGPEFLTYFQNEAQLEKSRLLSDRFSAERPKGSFSTLEIQRTEQGDSAMYLCAFARGSGNTIYFGEGSWLTVV.

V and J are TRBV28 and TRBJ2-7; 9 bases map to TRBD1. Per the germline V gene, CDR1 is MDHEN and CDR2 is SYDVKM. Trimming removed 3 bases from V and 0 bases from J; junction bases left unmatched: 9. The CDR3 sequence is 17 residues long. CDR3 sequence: CASSLSYGTGNSYEQYF. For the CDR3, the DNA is TGTGCCAGCAGTTTGTCTTACGGGACAGGGAACTCCTACGAGCAGTACTTC.